A selection of T cell receptor beta chains follows, all from one sample in a study of HIV-infected children after antiretroviral therapy interruption. TCRdb recomputed calls from the 3' RACE reads with MiXCR, one row per CDR3 protein. The profile covers tens of thousands of distinct CDR3 sequences, with 4.3% appearing a single time and 0.6% to 0.85% taken by the ten largest. This specimen was CD45RA+ CD4+ T cells from PBMCs, pooled from several time points, taken from a donor given antiretroviral therapy, either interrupted or continuous. These receptors were obtained from a pool of human donors with HIV. Each CDR3 is given with its conserved first and last residue. D genes are given only for firm matches. Clone size is given for some rows only: seen once, a few or many times, or a class if the clone is expanded.

size	D	V	J	CDR3	DNA
many	.	TRBV7-2	TRBJ2-3	CASSFSYSDTQYF	TGTGCCAGCAGCTTTAGTTACTCCGATACGCAGTATTTT
many	.	TRBV7-2	TRBJ1-6	CASSRPGISPLHF	TGTGCCAGCAGCCGCCCCGGTATTTCACCCCTCCACTTT
many	TRBD1	TRBV2	TRBJ1-2	CASSDTQGWYGYTF	TGTGCCAGCAGTGACACACAGGGGTGGTATGGCTACACCTTC
many	.	TRBV29-1	TRBJ1-5	CSVRTGREQPQHF	TGCAGCGTTAGAACAGGGAGGGAACAGCCCCAGCATTTT
few	.	TRBV20-1	TRBJ1-5	CSAITGNSNQPQHF	TGCAGTGCTATTACGGGGAATAGCAATCAGCCCCAGCATTTT
many	TRBD1	TRBV30	TRBJ1-5	CAWNRGGDQPQHF	TGTGCCTGGAACAGGGGTGGGGATCAGCCCCAGCATTTT
few	.	TRBV3-1	TRBJ2-2	CASSQAVVGGELFF	TGTGCCAGCAGCCAAGCGGTCGTGGGCGGGGAGCTGTTTTTT
few	.	TRBV25-1	TRBJ1-2	CASSEWVSGSDGYTF	TGTGCCAGCAGTGAATGGGTATCAGGGAGCGATGGCTACACCTTC
few	.	TRBV3-1	TRBJ2-5	CASSQVMETQYF	TGTGCCAGCAGCCAAGTTATGGAGACCCAGTACTTC
few	.	TRBV4-3	TRBJ2-7	CASSQDRIQQYF	TGCGCCAGCAGCCAAGATCGCATTCAGCAGTACTTC
.	TRBD2	TRBV20-1	TRBJ2-5	CSADLAGARGTQYF	TGCAGTGCCGATCTAGCGGGGGCCAGGGGGACCCAGTACTTC
many	TRBD2	TRBV20-1	TRBJ2-3	CSAPLAGGPDTQYF	TGCAGTGCACCGCTAGCGGGGGGGCCGGATACGCAGTATTTT
many	TRBD1	TRBV7-8	TRBJ2-3	CASSFRDRDPDTQYF	TGTGCCAGCAGCTTCCGGGACAGGGACCCAGATACGCAGTATTTT
many	TRBD2	TRBV18	TRBJ2-7	CASSPGAGDEQYF	TGTGCCAGCTCACCAGGCGCGGGGGACGAGCAGTACTTC
many	.	TRBV29-1	TRBJ2-7	CSVVGPYEQYF	TGCAGCGTTGTGGGTCCTTACGAGCAGTACTTC
many	.	TRBV30	TRBJ1-1	CAWSEVTPEAFF	TGTGCCTGGAGTGAAGTAACCCCTGAAGCTTTCTTT
many	.	TRBV28	TRBJ1-2	CASMQGYYGYTF	TGTGCCAGCATGCAGGGATACTATGGCTACACCTTC
many	TRBD1	TRBV12-3/TRBV12-4	TRBJ2-7	CASSFGTGFGYEQYF	TGTGCCAGCAGTTTCGGGACAGGGTTTGGTTACGAGCAGTACTTC
many	.	TRBV25-1	TRBJ2-7	CASSVEGAGEQYF	TGTGCCAGCAGTGTTGAGGGGGCGGGGGAGCAGTACTTC
many	.	TRBV28	TRBJ2-5	CASSSGQMETQYF	TGTGCCAGCAGTTCGGGCCAGATGGAGACCCAGTACTTC
once	.	TRBV20-1	TRBJ2-6	CSAWGDSGANVLTF	TGCAGTGCCTGGGGAGACTCTGGGGCCAACGTCCTGACTTTC
many	.	TRBV6-1	TRBJ2-3	CATSQGRPTDTQYF	TGTGCCACCTCACAGGGGAGGCCCACAGATACGCAGTATTTT
many	.	TRBV7-3	TRBJ2-3	CASSLGTPPGTDTQYF	TGTGCCAGCAGCTTAGGTACTCCCCCTGGGACAGATACGCAGTATTTT
few	.	TRBV3-1	TRBJ1-2	CASSQEYREYGYTF	TGTGCCAGCAGCCAAGAATACAGGGAATATGGCTACACCTTC
many	TRBD2	TRBV4-2	TRBJ2-1	CASSPPGTSFYNEQFF	TGTGCCAGCAGCCCACCCGGGACTAGCTTCTACAATGAGCAGTTCTTC
many	.	TRBV14	TRBJ2-7	CASSGGPNYEQYF	TGTGCCAGCAGCGGGGGGCCGAACTACGAGCAGTACTTC
few	TRBD1	TRBV12-3/TRBV12-4	TRBJ1-2	CASSFGTAHGYTF	TGTGCCAGCAGTTTCGGGACAGCCCATGGCTACACCTTC